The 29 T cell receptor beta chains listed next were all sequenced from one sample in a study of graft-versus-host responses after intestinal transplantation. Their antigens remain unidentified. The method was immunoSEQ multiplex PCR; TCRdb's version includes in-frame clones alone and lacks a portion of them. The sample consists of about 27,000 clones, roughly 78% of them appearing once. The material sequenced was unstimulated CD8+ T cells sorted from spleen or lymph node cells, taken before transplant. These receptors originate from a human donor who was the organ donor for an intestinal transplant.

CDR3 region: CASIFKGGNTEAFF. The CDR3 DNA follows: TGTGCCAGCATTTTTAAAGGGGGGAACACTGAAGCTTTCTTT. The chain has TRBV6-1 and TRBJ1-1, with a weak D call TRBD1 (6 bases). CDR1 and CDR2 (germline): MNHNS, SASEGT. V was shortened by 7 bases and J by 1 base, with 13 bases between the two germline ends. CDR3 length: 14 amino acids.

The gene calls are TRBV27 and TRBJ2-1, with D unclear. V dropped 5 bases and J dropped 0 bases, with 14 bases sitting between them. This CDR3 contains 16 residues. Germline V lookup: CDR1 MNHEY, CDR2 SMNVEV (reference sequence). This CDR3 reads CASSGDSRSSYNEQFF. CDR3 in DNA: TGTGCCAGCAGTGGGGATAGCCGGAGCTCCTACAATGAGCAGTTCTTC.

CDR3 DNA sequence: TGCGCCAGCAGTTGGACTAGCGGGGTCTACGAGCAGTACTTC. This codes for CASSWTSGVYEQYF. The chain couples TRBV10-1 to TRBJ2-7, with 12 positions matching TRBD2. The germline gives CDR1 WNHNN, CDR2 SYGVQD (reference sequence). The trim removed 5 bases at V and 3 bases at J, leaving 2 bases unmatched. The CDR3 has 14 residues.

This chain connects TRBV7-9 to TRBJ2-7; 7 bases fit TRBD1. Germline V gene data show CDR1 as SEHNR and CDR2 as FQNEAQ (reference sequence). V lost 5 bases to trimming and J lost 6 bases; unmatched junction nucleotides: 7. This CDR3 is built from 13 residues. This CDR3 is CASSRRDRGEQYF. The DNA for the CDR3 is TGTGCCAGCAGCCGCAGGGACAGAGGCGAGCAGTACTTC. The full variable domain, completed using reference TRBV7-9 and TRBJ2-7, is DTGVSQNPRHKITKRGQNVTFRCDPISEHNRLYWYRQTLGQGPEFLTYFQNEAQLEKSRLLSDRFSAERPKGSFSTLEIQRTEQGDSAMYLCASSRRDRGEQYFGPGTRLTVT.

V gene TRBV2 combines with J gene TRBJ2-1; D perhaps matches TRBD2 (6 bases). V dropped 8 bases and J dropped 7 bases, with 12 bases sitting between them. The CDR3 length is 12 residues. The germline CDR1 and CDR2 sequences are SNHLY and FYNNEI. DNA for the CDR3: TGTGCCAGCGGTACTAGCTTGAATGAGCAGTTCTTC. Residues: CASGTSLNEQFF.

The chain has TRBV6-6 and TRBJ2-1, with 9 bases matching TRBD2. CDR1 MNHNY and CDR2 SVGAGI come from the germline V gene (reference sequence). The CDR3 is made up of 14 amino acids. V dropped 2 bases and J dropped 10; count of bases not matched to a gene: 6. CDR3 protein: CASSYELAGWEQFF. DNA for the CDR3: TGTGCCAGCAGTTACGAGCTAGCGGGATGGGAGCAGTTCTTC.

CDR3 in DNA: TGCGCCAGCAGCCAAAGTGCTGCTTCGACAGGGGCTGGAAACACCATATATTTT. Translated, it gives CASSQSAASTGAGNTIYF. The V gene is TRBV4-3, the J gene TRBJ1-3; 8 bases match TRBD1. Germline V gene data show CDR1 as LGHNA and CDR2 as YSLEER. Trimming took 2 bases from V and 2 from J; bases not matched to a gene: 11. This CDR3 contains 18 residues.

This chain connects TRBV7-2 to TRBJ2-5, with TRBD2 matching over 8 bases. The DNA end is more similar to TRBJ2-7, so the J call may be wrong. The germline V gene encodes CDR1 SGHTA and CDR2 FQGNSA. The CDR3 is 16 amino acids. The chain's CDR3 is CASSSYPGTRPYEQYF. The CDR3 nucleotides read TGTGCCAGCAGCTCATATCCAGGGACTAGACCATACGAGCAGTACTTC.

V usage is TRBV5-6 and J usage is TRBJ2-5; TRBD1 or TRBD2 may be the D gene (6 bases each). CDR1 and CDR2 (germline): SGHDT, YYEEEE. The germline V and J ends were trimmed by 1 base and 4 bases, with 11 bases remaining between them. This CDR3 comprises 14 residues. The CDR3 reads CASSLSGGGETQYF. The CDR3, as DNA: TGTGCCAGCAGCTTGTCTGGAGGGGGAGAGACCCAGTACTTC.

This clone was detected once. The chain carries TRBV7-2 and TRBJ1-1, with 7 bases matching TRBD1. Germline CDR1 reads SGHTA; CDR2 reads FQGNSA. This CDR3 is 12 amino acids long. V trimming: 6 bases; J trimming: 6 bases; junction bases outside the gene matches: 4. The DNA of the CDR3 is TGTGCCAGCAGTTGGCAGGGGGCTGAAGCTTTCTTT. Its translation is CASSWQGAEAFF.

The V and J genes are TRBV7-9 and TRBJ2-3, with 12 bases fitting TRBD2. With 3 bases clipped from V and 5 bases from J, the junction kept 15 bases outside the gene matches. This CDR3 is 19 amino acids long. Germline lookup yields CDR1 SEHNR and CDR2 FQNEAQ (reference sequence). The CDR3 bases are TGTGCCAGCAGCTTTTGGTTTGAGGCTAGCGGGAGGGTTGGAGATACGCAGTATTTT. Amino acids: CASSFWFEASGRVGDTQYF.

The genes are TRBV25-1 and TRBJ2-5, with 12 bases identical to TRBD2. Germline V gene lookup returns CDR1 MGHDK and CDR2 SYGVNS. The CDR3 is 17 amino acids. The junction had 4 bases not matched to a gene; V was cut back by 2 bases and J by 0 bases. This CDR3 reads CASSERTSGGYQETQYF. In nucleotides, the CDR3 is TGTGCCAGCAGTGAACGAACTAGCGGGGGGTACCAAGAGACCCAGTACTTC. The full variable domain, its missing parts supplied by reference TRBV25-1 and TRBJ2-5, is EADIYQTPRYLVIGTGKKITLECSQTMGHDKMYWYQQDPGMELHLIHYSYGVNSTEKGDLSSESTVSRIRTEHFPLTLESARPSHTSQYLCASSERTSGGYQETQYFGPGTRLLVL.

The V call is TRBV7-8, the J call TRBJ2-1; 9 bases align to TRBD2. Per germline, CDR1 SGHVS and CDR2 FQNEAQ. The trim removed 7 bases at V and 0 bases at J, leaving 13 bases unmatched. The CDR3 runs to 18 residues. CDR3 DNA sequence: TGTGCCAGCACCGACCGACTAGCGGACATTAGCTCCTACAATGAGCAGTTCTTC. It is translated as CASTDRLADISSYNEQFF.

In nucleotides, the CDR3 is TGTGCCAGCAGCTTGGCAGGGTCGGGGGCCAACGTCCTGACTTTC. Translated, it gives CASSLAGSGANVLTF. This chain uses TRBV5-6 with TRBJ2-6; D perhaps matches TRBD1 (5 bases). The germline V gene encodes CDR1 SGHDT and CDR2 YYEEEE. The V end lost 0 bases, the J end lost 4 bases, and 8 bases lay between the germline ends. The CDR3 covers 15 residues.

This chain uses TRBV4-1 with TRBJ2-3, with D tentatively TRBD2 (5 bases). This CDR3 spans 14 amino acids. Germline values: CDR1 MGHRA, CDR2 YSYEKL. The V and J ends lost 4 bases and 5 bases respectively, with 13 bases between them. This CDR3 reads CASSLVEGGDTQYF. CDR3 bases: TGCGCCAGCAGCCTAGTTGAGGGCGGAGATACGCAGTATTTT.

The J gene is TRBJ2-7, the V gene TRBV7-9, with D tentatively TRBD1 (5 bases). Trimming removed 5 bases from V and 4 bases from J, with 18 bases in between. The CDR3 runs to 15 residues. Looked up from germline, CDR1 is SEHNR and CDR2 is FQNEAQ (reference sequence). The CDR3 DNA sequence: TGTGCCAGCAGCCTGGACATTTCGGATCCATACGAGCAGTACTTC. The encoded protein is CASSLDISDPYEQYF.

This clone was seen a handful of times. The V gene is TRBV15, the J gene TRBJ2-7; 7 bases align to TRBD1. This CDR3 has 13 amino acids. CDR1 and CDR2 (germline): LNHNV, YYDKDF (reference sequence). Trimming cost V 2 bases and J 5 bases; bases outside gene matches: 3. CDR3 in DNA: TGTGCCACCAGCAGACAACAGGGGAACGAGCAGTACTTC. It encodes CATSRQQGNEQYF.

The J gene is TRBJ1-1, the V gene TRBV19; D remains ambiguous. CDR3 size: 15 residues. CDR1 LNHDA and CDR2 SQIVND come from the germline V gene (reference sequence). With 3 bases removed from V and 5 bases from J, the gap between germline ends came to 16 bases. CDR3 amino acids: CASSMVVGSGTEAFF. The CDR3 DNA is TGTGCCAGTAGTATGGTCGTAGGGTCCGGGACTGAAGCTTTCTTT.

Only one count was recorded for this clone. This CDR3 is CASSQDGLRTDTQYF. CDR3 DNA: TGCGCCAGCAGCCAAGACGGACTCCGCACAGATACGCAGTATTTT. The rearrangement uses TRBV4-1 and TRBJ2-3; a weak D match, TRBD2 (5 bases). V was pared by 0 bases and J by 1 base, with 8 bases between. The CDR3 is made up of 15 amino acids. Germline V gene lookup returns CDR1 MGHRA and CDR2 YSYEKL.

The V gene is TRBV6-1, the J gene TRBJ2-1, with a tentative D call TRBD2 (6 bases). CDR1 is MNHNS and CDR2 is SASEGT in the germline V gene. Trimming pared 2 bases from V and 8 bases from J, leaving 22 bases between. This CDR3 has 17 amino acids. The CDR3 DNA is TGTGCCAGCAGTGAAAGGCCCGGCGGGGAAGGGTTTGATGAGCAGTTCTTC. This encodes CASSERPGGEGFDEQFF.

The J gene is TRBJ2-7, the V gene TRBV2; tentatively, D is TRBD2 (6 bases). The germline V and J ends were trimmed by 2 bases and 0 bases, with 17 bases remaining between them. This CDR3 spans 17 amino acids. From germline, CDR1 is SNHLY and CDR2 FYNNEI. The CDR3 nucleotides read TGTGCCAGCAGTGAATGGGGCGGGAACAGGATCTCCTACGAGCAGTACTTC. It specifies CASSEWGGNRISYEQYF.

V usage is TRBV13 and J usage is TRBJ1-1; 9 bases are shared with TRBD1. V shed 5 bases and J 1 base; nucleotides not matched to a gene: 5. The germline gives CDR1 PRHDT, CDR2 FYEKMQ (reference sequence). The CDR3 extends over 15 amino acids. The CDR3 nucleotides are TGTGCCAGCAGCCTACTGGACAGGGGGAACACTGAAGCTTTCTTT. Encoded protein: CASSLLDRGNTEAFF.

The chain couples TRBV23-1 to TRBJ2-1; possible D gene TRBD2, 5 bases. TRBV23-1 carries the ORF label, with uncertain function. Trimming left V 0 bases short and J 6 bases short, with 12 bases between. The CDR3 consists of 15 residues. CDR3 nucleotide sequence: TGCGCCAGCAGTCAATCGTACACTAGGTCCAATGAGCAGTTCTTC. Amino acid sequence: CASSQSYTRSNEQFF.

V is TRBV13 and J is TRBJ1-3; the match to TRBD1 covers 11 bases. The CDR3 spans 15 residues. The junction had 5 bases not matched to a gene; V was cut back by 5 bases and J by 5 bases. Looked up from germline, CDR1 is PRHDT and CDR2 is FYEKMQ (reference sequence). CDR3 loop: CASSDGQGARNTIYF. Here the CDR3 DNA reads TGTGCCAGCAGCGACGGACAGGGGGCGCGAAACACCATATATTTT.

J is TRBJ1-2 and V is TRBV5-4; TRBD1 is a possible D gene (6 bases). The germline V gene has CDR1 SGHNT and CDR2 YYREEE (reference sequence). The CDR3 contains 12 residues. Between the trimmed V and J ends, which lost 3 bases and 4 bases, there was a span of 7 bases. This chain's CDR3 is CASSSGVYGYTF. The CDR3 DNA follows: TGTGCCAGCAGCTCAGGGGTCTATGGCTACACCTTC.

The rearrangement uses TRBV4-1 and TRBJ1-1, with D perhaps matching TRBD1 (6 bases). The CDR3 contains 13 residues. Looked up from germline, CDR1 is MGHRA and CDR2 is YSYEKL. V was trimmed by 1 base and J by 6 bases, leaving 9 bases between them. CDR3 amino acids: CASSQVRGAEAFF. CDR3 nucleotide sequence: TGCGCCAGCAGCCAAGTCAGGGGCGCTGAAGCTTTCTTT.

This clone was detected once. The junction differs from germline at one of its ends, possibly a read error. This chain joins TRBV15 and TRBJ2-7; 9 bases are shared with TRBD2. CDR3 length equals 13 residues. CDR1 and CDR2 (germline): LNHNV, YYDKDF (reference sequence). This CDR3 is CATSGVAGEFQSF. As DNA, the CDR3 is TGTGCCACCAGCGGGGTAGCGGGAGAATTTCAGTCCTTC.

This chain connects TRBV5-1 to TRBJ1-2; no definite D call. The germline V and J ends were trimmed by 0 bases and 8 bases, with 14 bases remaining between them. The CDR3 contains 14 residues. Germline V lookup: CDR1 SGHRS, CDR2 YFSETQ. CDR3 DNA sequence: TGCGCCAGCAGCTTGGTAAGCCTGGACTCAGGCTACACCTTC. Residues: CASSLVSLDSGYTF.

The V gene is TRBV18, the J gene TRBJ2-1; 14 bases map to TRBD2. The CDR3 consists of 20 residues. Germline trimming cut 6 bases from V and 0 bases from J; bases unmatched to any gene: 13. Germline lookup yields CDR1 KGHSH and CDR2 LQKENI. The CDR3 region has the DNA TGTGCCAGCTCTCACTTGAGGACTAGCGGGAGGTCAACCTCCTACAATGAGCAGTTCTTC. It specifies CASSHLRTSGRSTSYNEQFF.